Listed here are 3 T cell receptor beta chains from one sample, sequenced in a study of blood T cell repertoires in COVID-19. Measured with immunoSEQ multiplex PCR; TCRdb has only the in-frame clones, and not every one. The table includes 200,000 to 250,000 clones, about nine tenths detected once. The sample was peripheral blood. The receptors derive from a woman in her sixties or seventies with acute or convalescent COVID-19.

This sequence joins TRBV2 and TRBJ1-2; D is undetermined. Trimming shortened V by 8 bases and J by 8 bases, and 15 bases separated the two germline ends. CDR3 length equals 12 residues. Germline values: CDR1 SNHLY, CDR2 FYNNEI. CDR3 residues: CASRGLRSGYTF. CDR3 sequence (DNA): TGTGCCAGCCGAGGTCTCCGTAGCGGCTACACCTTC.

The V and J genes are TRBV6-6 and TRBJ1-6; D perhaps matches TRBD1 (6 bases). This CDR3 region has 16 residues. V lost 6 bases to trimming and J lost 0 bases, with 12 bases between them. CDR1 and CDR2 (germline): MNHNY, SVGAGI (reference sequence). In DNA form, the CDR3 reads TGTGCCAGCAGCCGACAGGTTAGCTCCTATAATTCACCCCTCCACTTT. Translated, it gives CASSRQVSSYNSPLHF.

This clone has more than one count but fewer than ten. This rearrangement joins TRBV19 to TRBJ1-4, with no clear D. Germline V lookup: CDR1 LNHDA, CDR2 SQIVND (reference sequence). With 4 bases removed from V and 1 base from J, the gap between germline ends came to 13 bases. CDR3 length equals 16 residues. The CDR3: CASSNLLEGTNEKLFF. The CDR3 nucleotides are TGTGCCAGTAGTAACCTACTGGAGGGAACTAATGAAAAACTGTTTTTT.